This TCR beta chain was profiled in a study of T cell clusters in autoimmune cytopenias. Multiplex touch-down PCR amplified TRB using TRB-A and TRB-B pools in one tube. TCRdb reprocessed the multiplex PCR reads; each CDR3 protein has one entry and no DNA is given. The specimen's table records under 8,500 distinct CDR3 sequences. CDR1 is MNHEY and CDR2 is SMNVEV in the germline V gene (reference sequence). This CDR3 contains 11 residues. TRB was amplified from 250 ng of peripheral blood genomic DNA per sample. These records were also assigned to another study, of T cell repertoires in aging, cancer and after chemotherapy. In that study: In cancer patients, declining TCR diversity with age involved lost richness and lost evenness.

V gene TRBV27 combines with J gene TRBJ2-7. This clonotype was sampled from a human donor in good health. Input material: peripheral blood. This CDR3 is CASSTLGEQYF.